The TCR beta chain under discussion was sequenced for a study of cytomegalovirus exposure and HLA in healthy donors. Study-wide findings and caveats: Through in vitro validation, three CMV-associated chains were shown to be specific for CMV antigens.

Trimming took off 4 bases at V and 6 bases at J, with 10 bases between the two ends. CDR3 length: 14 amino acids. Per germline, CDR1 LNHDA and CDR2 SQIVND (reference sequence). Turning to this clone: As yet, its antigen is unknown.

60 Vbeta and 13 Jbeta primers were used in PCR. The table came from immunoSEQ multiplex PCR; TCRdb's copy has only in-frame clones and leaves some out. This table has about 200,000 clones, approximately 12% appearing once. The specimen was PBMCs. This TCR was sampled from a man aged 45-65 years in good health and CMV-seropositive. The chain recombines TRBV19 with TRBJ1-6, with D uncertain. The chain's CDR3 is CASSTVIPNSPLHF. CDR3 nucleotides: TGTGCCAGTAGTACGGTAATACCTAATTCACCCCTCCACTTT.